This is a list of T cell receptor beta chains from one sample in a study of T-cell memory formation after mild COVID-19. One entry per CDR3 protein results from TCRdb running MiXCR on the 5' RACE reads. This table has around 90,000 distinct CDR3 sequences, about 14% appearing once. Sequencing input: PBMCs or a T cell subset sorted from them (not recorded which). The receptor set was obtained from a man aged 18 to 29 who had mild COVID-19 (a few samples of this study predate the infection). Cell type and time point are not known. Both conserved end residues are part of each CDR3. A D gene is named only where the DNA matches it firmly. The listing skips clone size in some rows; elsewhere it reads once, few, many or a size class.

>.|TRBV7-9|TRBJ2-5|.
TGTGCCAGCAGCCCCCGGGAGACCCAGTACTTC
CASSPRETQYF
>.|TRBV3-1|TRBJ2-1|.
TGTGCCAGCAGCCAAGAAGGGCTAGTATCCTACAATGAGCAGTTCTTC
CASSQEGLVSYNEQFF
>many|TRBV4-3|TRBJ1-1|.
TGCGCCAGCAGCCAGAGGCCGCTGGGCACTGAAGCTTTCTTT
CASSQRPLGTEAFF
>few|TRBV27|TRBJ1-1|.
TGTGCCAGCAGTTTATCGATGTTGAACACTGAAGCTTTCTTT
CASSLSMLNTEAFF
>many|TRBV20-1|TRBJ2-3|TRBD2
TGCAGTGCTAGAGATATAGCTAGCGGGGATGCAGATACGCAGTATTTT
CSARDIASGDADTQYF
>.|TRBV5-6|TRBJ2-3|.
TGTGCCAGCAGCTTGCTCTCAGATACGCAGTATTTT
CASSLLSDTQYF
>few|TRBV29-1|TRBJ1-1|.
TGCAGCGTTGTGAGGCAGGGCAGGACTGAAGCTTTCTTT
CSVVRQGRTEAFF
>.|TRBV12-5|TRBJ2-1|TRBD1
TGTGCTAGTGGTTTGGGGGACAGGGCCTATGAGCAGTTCTTC
CASGLGDRAYEQFF
>.|TRBV5-5|TRBJ1-1|TRBD1
TGTGCCAGCACCGGGGACAGCTTTGAAGCTTTCTTT
CASTGDSFEAFF
>few|TRBV9|TRBJ1-1|TRBD1
TGTGCCAGCAGCGCAATCCGGACAGGCCCGTCGATGACTGAAGCTTTCTTT
CASSAIRTGPSMTEAFF
>.|TRBV29-1|TRBJ1-1|.
TGCAGCGTTGAAACTGTGGCGGCAGTTGAAGCTTTCTTT
CSVETVAAVEAFF
>.|TRBV25-1|TRBJ1-2|.
TGTGCCAGCAGTGAGGACGACGGCCCGAGGGATGGCTACACCTTC
CASSEDDGPRDGYTF
>.|TRBV5-3|TRBJ1-1|TRBD1
TGTGCCAGAAGCTTCGAAGGGACAGGGAACACTGAAGCTTTCTTT
CARSFEGTGNTEAFF
>.|TRBV20-1|TRBJ1-5|.
TGCAGTGCTAGCGGGGGTGGGATCGACGATCAGCCCCAGCATTTT
CSASGGGIDDQPQHF
>.|TRBV2|TRBJ2-3|TRBD2
TGTGCCAGCAACCCGGGACTAGGGACAGATACGCAGTATTTT
CASNPGLGTDTQYF
>.|TRBV27|TRBJ1-1|.
TGTGCCAGCAGTCTGGACGAATACACTGAAGCTTTCTTT
CASSLDEYTEAFF
>.|TRBV7-9|TRBJ1-2|.
TGTGCCAGCAGCCGACCTCCTGGGACTAACTATGGCTACACCTTC
CASSRPPGTNYGYTF
>many|TRBV3-2|TRBJ2-5|.
TGTGCCAGCAGCCCGGGACTAGCCGGCAAGCAAGAGACCCAGTACTTC
CASSPGLAGKQETQYF
>few|TRBV5-1|TRBJ1-5|.
TGCGCCAGCAGCAACGGGACCGGTAGCAATCAGCCCCAGCATTTT
CASSNGTGSNQPQHF
>.|TRBV7-8|TRBJ2-5|.
TGTGCCAGCAGCGAAGGGTGGGAGACCCAGTACTTC
CASSEGWETQYF
>few|TRBV7-6|TRBJ1-1|TRBD1
TGTGCCAGCAGCTTATCGGACAGGGCGAACACTGAAGCTTTCTTT
CASSLSDRANTEAFF
>.|TRBV7-9|TRBJ2-1|TRBD1
TGTGCCAGCAATAAAGCCGGGACAGGTCACGACAATGAGCAGTTCTTC
CASNKAGTGHDNEQFF
>few|TRBV4-1|TRBJ2-1|.
TGCGCCAGCAGCCAAGAGATCGCCGGAGATGAGCAGTTCTTC
CASSQEIAGDEQFF
>few|TRBV7-2|TRBJ2-7|TRBD1
TGTGCCAGCAGTGGGACAGTTAATTACGAGCAGTACTTC
CASSGTVNYEQYF
>few|TRBV7-9|TRBJ1-5|.
TGTGCCAGCAGCTTATTTAACCAGCCCCAGCATTTT
CASSLFNQPQHF
>many|TRBV4-3|TRBJ1-1|.
TGCGCCAGCAGCCAAGCGGCCCACGCGGGGAACACTGAAGCTTTCTTT
CASSQAAHAGNTEAFF